This T cell receptor beta chain was retrieved from a study of early T cells in non-severe SARS-CoV-2 infection. TCRdb independently ran MiXCR on the 5' RACE reads; one entry per CDR3 protein. The sample lists about 39,000 distinct CDR3 sequences; 4% were seen once. This CDR3 spans 13 amino acids. Germline loops: CDR1 SQVTM, CDR2 ANQGSEA. Trimming pared 3 bases from V and 1 base from J, leaving 9 bases between. In its sample, this clonotype was seen a few times. The sequence derives from an adult who was a healthcare worker with PCR-confirmed SARS-CoV-2 infection or an uninfected control (not recorded which). The rearrangement links TRBV29-1 to TRBJ1-1; weak D call: TRBD1 (6 bases). The sequenced material came from whole blood. CDR3 sequence (DNA): TGCAGCGTTGACGGGGGGGCGAACACTGAAGCTTTCTTT. It yields the protein CSVDGGANTEAFF.